This T cell receptor beta chain stems from a study of early stage breast cancer tumors. The study's findings and limits: Bulk DNA sequencing of unsorted cells missed chain pairing and markers. Tumor and normal breast were distinguished via blood comparison in 14 of 16 patients.

Clones were sequenced by immunoSEQ multiplex PCR, and TCRdb holds only the in-frame ones, with some missing. The sample has around 41,000 clones; around two thirds are singletons. This CDR3 is built from 17 residues. Trimming removed 1 base from V and 3 bases from J; junction bases left unmatched: 5. CDR1 SGHDN and CDR2 FVKESK come from the germline V gene. About this clone itself: The antigen is undetermined.

This chain connects TRBV14 to TRBJ2-7; 14 bases are a match to TRBD2. The sample consisted of blood. This receptor was obtained from a person aged 45-60 years with breast cancer. The CDR3 nucleotides are TGTGCCAGCAGCCAAGCCAGGGGACTAGCGGGAGACTACGAGCAGTACTTC. Amino acids: CASSQARGLAGDYEQYF. Filled out from reference TRBV14 and TRBJ2-7, the complete variable domain reads EAGVTQFPSHSVIEKGQTVTLRCDPISGHDNLYWYRRVMGKEIKFLLHFVKESKQDESGMPNNRFLAERTGGTYSTLKVQPAELEDSGVYFCASSQARGLAGDYEQYFGPGTRLTVT.